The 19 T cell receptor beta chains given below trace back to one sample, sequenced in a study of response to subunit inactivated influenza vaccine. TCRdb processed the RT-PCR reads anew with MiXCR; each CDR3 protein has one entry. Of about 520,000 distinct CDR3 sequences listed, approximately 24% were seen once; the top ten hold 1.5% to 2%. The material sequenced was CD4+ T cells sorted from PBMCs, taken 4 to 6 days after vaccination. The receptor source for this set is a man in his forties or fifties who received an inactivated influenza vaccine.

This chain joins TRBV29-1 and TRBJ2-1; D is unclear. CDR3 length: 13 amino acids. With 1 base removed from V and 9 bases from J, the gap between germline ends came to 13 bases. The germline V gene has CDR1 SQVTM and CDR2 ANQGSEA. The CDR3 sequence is CSVEVGYPSEQFF. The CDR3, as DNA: TGCAGCGTTGAAGTAGGATATCCAAGTGAGCAGTTCTTC.

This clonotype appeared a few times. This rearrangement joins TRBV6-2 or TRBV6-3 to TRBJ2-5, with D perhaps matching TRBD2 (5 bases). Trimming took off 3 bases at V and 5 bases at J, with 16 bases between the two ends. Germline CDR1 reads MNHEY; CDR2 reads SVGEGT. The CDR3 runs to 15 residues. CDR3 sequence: CASSYVRGGGETQYF. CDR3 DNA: TGTGCCAGCAGTTATGTTCGGGGTGGAGGCGAGACCCAGTACTTC.

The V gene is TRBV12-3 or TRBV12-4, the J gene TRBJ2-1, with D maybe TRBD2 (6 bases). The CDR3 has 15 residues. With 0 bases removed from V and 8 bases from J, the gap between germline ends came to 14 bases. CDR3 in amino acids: CASSLAPSVRHEQFF. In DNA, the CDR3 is TGTGCCAGCAGTTTAGCGCCTAGCGTTAGGCATGAGCAGTTCTTC.

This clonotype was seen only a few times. CDR3 coding DNA: TGTGCCAGCAGTTTCGGACTAGCGGGAGGCCTTAATGAGCAGTTCTTC. Residues: CASSFGLAGGLNEQFF. The rearrangement links TRBV6-2 or TRBV6-3 to TRBJ2-1, with 14 nucleotides matching TRBD2. CDR3 length: 16 amino acids. Per germline, CDR1 MNHEY and CDR2 SVGEGT. J gave up 7 bases and V 4 bases, and 6 bases lay outside the gene matches.

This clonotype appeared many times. This chain's CDR3 is CASSTGTRGETQYF. CDR3 sequence (DNA): TGTGCCAGCAGTACAGGGACTAGGGGAGAGACCCAGTACTTC. This chain connects TRBV12-3 or TRBV12-4 to TRBJ2-5; 8 bases fit TRBD2. The CDR3 has 14 residues. V lost 5 bases and J lost 4; bases outside the gene matches: 6.

In DNA form, the CDR3 reads TGTGCCAGCAGCTCGCGAAACACGGCCGGGGAGCTGTTTTTT. Its protein is CASSSRNTAGELFF. The J gene is TRBJ2-2, the V gene TRBV5-6; D remains ambiguous. The germline V gene encodes CDR1 SGHDT and CDR2 YYEEEE. V was clipped by 3 bases and J by 6 bases, with 12 bases between them. CDR3 length: 14 amino acids.

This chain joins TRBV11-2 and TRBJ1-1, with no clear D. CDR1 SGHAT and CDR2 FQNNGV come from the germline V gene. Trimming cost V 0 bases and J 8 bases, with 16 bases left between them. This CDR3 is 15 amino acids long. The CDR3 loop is CASSLDAYGTQEAFF. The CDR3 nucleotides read TGTGCCAGCAGCTTAGATGCATACGGAACACAAGAAGCTTTCTTT.

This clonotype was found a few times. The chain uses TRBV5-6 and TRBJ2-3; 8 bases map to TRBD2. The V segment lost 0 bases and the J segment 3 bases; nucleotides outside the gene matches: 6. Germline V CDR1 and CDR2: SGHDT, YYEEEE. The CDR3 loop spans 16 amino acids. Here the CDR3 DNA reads TGTGCCAGCAGCTTGGTGCCCGGGGGGGCGACAGATACGCAGTATTTT. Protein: CASSLVPGGATDTQYF. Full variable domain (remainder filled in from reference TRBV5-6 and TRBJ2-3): DAGVTQSPTHLIKTRGQQVTLRCSPKSGHDTVSWYQQALGQGPQFIFQYYEEEERQRGNFPDRFSGHQFPNYSSELNVNALLLGDSALYLCASSLVPGGATDTQYFGPGTRLTVL.

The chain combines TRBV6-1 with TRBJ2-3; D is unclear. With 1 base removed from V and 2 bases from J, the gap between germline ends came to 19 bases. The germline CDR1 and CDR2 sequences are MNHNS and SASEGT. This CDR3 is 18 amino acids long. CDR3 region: CASSEGVVSISPTDTQYF. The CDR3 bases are TGTGCCAGCAGTGAAGGGGTGGTATCGATCTCCCCCACAGATACGCAGTATTTT.

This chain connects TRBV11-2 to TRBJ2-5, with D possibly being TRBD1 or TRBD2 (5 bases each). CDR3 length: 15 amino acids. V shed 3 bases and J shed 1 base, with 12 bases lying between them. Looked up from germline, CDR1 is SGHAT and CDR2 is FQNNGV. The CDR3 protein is CASSFGAGFQETQYF. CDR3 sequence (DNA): TGTGCCAGCAGCTTTGGGGCGGGCTTCCAAGAGACCCAGTACTTC.

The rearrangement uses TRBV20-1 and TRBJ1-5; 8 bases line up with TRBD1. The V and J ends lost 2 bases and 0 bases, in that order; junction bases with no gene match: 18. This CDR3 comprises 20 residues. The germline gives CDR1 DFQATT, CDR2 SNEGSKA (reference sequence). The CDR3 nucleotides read TGCAGTGCTAGACCTCCCCCCCACAGGGGGACCTTTAATAGCAATCAGCCCCAGCATTTT. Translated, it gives CSARPPPHRGTFNSNQPQHF.

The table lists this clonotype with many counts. The CDR3 DNA is TGCGCCAGCAGCTTGGAGGGAGCAGGGTTTCGATCCTACGAGCAGTACTTC. This sequence encodes CASSLEGAGFRSYEQYF. The rearrangement links TRBV5-1 to TRBJ2-7; either TRBD1 or TRBD2 may fit D (5 bases each). Germline V gene lookup returns CDR1 SGHRS and CDR2 YFSETQ. Trimming removed 0 bases from V and 1 base from J, with 17 bases in between. The CDR3 contains 17 residues.

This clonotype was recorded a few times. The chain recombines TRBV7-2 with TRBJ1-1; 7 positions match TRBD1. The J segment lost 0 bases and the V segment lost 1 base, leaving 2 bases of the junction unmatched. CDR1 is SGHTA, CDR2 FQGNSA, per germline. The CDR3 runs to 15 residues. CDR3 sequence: CASSLGTGVNTEAFF. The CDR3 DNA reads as TGTGCCAGCAGCTTAGGGACAGGCGTGAACACTGAAGCTTTCTTT. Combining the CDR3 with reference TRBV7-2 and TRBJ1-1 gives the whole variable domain GAGVSQSPSNKVTEKGKDVELRCDPISGHTALYWYRQSLGQGLEFLIYFQGNSAPDKSGLPSDRFSAERTGGSVSTLTIQRTQQEDSAVYLCASSLGTGVNTEAFFGQGTRLTVV.

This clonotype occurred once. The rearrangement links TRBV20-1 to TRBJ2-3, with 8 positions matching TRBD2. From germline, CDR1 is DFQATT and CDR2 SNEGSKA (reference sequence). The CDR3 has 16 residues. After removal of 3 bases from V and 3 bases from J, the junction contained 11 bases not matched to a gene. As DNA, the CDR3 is TGCAGTGCTAGTCTTTTTTCCAGCGGGGGAACAGATACGCAGTATTTT. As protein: CSASLFSSGGTDTQYF.

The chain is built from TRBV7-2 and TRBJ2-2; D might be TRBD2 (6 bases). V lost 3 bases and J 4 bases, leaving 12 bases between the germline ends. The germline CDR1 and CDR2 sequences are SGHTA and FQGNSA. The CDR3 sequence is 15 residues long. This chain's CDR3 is CASSLTGLFTGELFF. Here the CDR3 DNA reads TGTGCCAGCAGCTTGACGGGACTCTTCACCGGGGAGCTGTTTTTT.

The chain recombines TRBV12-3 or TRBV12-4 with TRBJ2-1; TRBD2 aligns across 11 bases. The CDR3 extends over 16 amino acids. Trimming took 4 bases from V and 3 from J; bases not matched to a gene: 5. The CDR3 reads CASSSELAGGYNEQFF. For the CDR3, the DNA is TGTGCCAGCAGTTCCGAGCTAGCGGGGGGCTACAATGAGCAGTTCTTC.

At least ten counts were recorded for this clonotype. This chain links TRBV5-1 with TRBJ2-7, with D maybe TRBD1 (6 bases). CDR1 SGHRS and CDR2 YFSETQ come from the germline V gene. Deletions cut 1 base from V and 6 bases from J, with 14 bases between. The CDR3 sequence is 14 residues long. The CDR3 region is CASSLLAGDGEQYF. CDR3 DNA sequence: TGCGCCAGCAGCTTGCTAGCAGGGGATGGCGAGCAGTACTTC.

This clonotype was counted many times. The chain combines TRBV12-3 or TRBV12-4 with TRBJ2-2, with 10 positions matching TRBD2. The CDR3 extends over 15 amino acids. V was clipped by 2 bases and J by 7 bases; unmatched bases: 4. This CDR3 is CASSLLAGAGGELFF. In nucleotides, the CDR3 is TGTGCCAGCAGTTTACTAGCGGGGGCAGGCGGGGAGCTGTTTTTT.

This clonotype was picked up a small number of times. CDR3 in amino acids: CASNPTGGRNTEAFF. CDR3 coding DNA: TGTGCCAGCAACCCGACAGGGGGCAGGAACACTGAAGCTTTCTTT. The rearrangement joins TRBV6-1 to TRBJ1-1; 10 bases align to TRBD1. CDR3 length: 15 residues. Trimming at V came to 7 bases and at J to 1 base, leaving 6 bases not matched to a gene. The germline V gene encodes CDR1 MNHNS and CDR2 SASEGT.